A single sample gave rise to the 28 T cell receptor beta chains below, sequenced in a study of CD8+CD57+ T cells in acquired aplastic anemia. Both TCR beta VDJ combination and CDR3 sequence profiling were carried out. Genomic DNA was the template for this profiling. One entry per CDR3 protein results from TCRdb running MiXCR on the reads. The table records hundreds of thousands of distinct CDR3 sequences, approximately 70% of them present only once. The material sequenced was sorted CD4+, CD8+, or CD8+CD57+ T cells (not recorded which) from PBMCs. The receptors stem from a human donor in good health, serving as a control.

This clonotype showed up many times. This chain connects TRBV6-6 to TRBJ2-5; the D gene is possibly TRBD2 (5 bases). The ends were cut back, 0 bases at V and 4 bases at J, with 12 bases in the middle. CDR3 length: 15 residues. Germline loops: CDR1 MNHNY, CDR2 SVGAGI (reference sequence). The CDR3 reads CASSYSNGEGETQYF. The DNA for the CDR3 is TGTGCCAGCAGTTACTCGAACGGGGAAGGAGAGACCCAGTACTTC.

In its sample, this clonotype was seen a few times. In nucleotides, the CDR3 is TGTGCCAGCAGCTTGATGGCCGAGACCCAGTACTTC. Translated, it gives CASSLMAETQYF. The chain employs TRBV7-2 and TRBJ2-5, with D hard to call. Germline assignment: CDR1 SGHTA and CDR2 FQGNSA. The CDR3 contains 12 residues. V lost 3 bases to trimming and J lost 5 bases, with 7 bases between them.

A note on this clonotype: Compared with germline, one end of the junction differs, possibly owing to a read error. Here the CDR3 reads CASSINTLSEQCF. Here the CDR3 DNA reads TGTGCCAGCAGTATAAACACCCTCTCCGAGCAGTGCTTC. The chain recombines TRBV12-3 or TRBV12-4 with TRBJ2-7; no clear D gene. The CDR3 has 13 residues.

This clonotype was counted a single time. The rearrangement uses TRBV11-3 and TRBJ2-2, with D perhaps matching TRBD2 (6 bases). Germline V CDR1 and CDR2: SGHNT, YENEEA. Between the trimmed V and J ends, which lost 6 bases and 5 bases, there was a span of 16 bases. The CDR3 is 15 amino acids. The CDR3 is CASSETQGGTGELFF. The CDR3 DNA follows: TGTGCCAGCAGTGAAACGCAGGGAGGAACCGGGGAGCTGTTTTTT.

Points on this clonotype: The CDR3 does not end in the conserved phenylalanine or tryptophan, so this is likely a read error. The DNA is left out, because the CDR3 cannot be placed on it with certainty; the CDR3 is given as TCRdb lists it. The chain couples TRBV7-2 to TRBJ2-2; TRBD2 was called by the table and not checked on the DNA. Counting both end residues, the CDR3 totals 16 amino acids. Germline V CDR1 and CDR2: SGHTA, FQGNSA. CDR3 sequence: CASSSRGGAQPQELGD.

The gene calls are TRBV12-3 or TRBV12-4 and TRBJ1-1, with D possibly being TRBD1 (5 bases). Trimming shortened V by 6 bases and J by 5 bases, and 13 bases separated the two germline ends. The CDR3 is 13 amino acids. The CDR3 here is CASRIHEGTEAFF. The CDR3, as DNA: TGTGCCAGCAGAATACATGAGGGGACTGAAGCTTTCTTT.

V and J are TRBV12-3 or TRBV12-4 and TRBJ1-1; D may be TRBD1 (5 bases). The length of the CDR3 is 19 residues. V gave up 1 base and J gave up 1 base, with 22 bases separating them. CDR3 bases: TGTGCCAGCAGTTTAGGACAGCCTCTCCTACGAGGACAGAACACTGAAGCTTTCTTT. Translated: CASSLGQPLLRGQNTEAFF.

Concerning this clonotype: The CDR3 carries no conserved terminal phenylalanine or tryptophan, so it likely arises from a read error. The DNA is omitted, as the CDR3 cannot be located on it reliably, and the CDR3 follows TCRdb's listing. The rearrangement links TRBV2 to TRBJ1-5; the table calls TRBD1, which could not be checked here. 16 amino acids form the CDR3, both terminal residues included. Germline CDR1 and CDR2: SNHLY and FYNNEI. CDR3 protein: CASSGTGNYGYTFDSG.

Regarding this clonotype: One junction end does not reproduce the germline sequence, and a read error may be involved. This CDR3 is CASSRVSYGQYF. In nucleotides, the CDR3 is TGTGCCAGCAGCCGAGTAAGCTACGGGCAGTACTTC. V gene TRBV7-3 combines with J gene TRBJ2-7; D is unresolved. Germline V gives CDR1 SGHTA, CDR2 FQGTGA. The CDR3 runs to 12 residues.

The V gene is TRBV7-2, the J gene TRBJ1-1, with D uncertain. Trimming pared 5 bases from V and 2 bases from J, leaving 21 bases between. Germline V CDR1 and CDR2: SGHTA, FQGNSA. This CDR3 has 17 amino acids. The CDR3: CASSPSAGRVANTEAFF. The CDR3 DNA follows: TGTGCCAGCAGCCCCAGCGCAGGTAGGGTGGCTAACACTGAAGCTTTCTTT.

The chain uses TRBV10-3 and TRBJ2-3, with 11 bases aligning to TRBD2. Germline loops: CDR1 ENHRY, CDR2 SYGVKD. V dropped 8 bases and J dropped 0; count of bases not matched to a gene: 4. This CDR3 comprises 15 residues. The DNA for the CDR3 is TGTGCCATCGGGACTAGCGGCTTTAGCACAGATACGCAGTATTTT. Translated, it gives CAIGTSGFSTDTQYF.

Comment on this clonotype: This CDR3 fails to terminate in the conserved phenylalanine or tryptophan, so it likely reflects a read error. Because the CDR3's place on the DNA is in doubt, the DNA is left out and the CDR3 is given as listed by TCRdb. The chain uses TRBV7-2 and TRBJ1-1; the table's TRBD1 call for D was not verified on the DNA. The CDR3 totals 13 residues, both ends included. Germline V gene sequence: CDR1 SGHTA, CDR2 FQGNSA. The CDR3 sequence: CASSLRVGALYFG.

This clonotype is a singleton in its sample. One junction end disagrees with the germline gene, perhaps due to a read error. The chain's CDR3 is CASSFRGPNLQVTF. The DNA for the CDR3 is TGTGCCAGCAGCTTCAGAGGACCCAACCTGCAAGTCACCTTT. The chain links TRBV7-2 to TRBJ1-6; D not resolved. The germline V gene has CDR1 SGHTA and CDR2 FQGNSA. The CDR3 has 14 residues.

This clonotype was counted a few times. The chain combines TRBV19 with TRBJ2-5; no firm D call. The length of the CDR3 is 11 residues. V gave up 3 bases and J gave up 5 bases, with 4 bases separating them. CDR1 is LNHDA and CDR2 is SQIVND in the germline V gene (reference sequence). The CDR3 loop reads CASSIDETQYF. The DNA of the CDR3 is TGTGCCAGTAGTATCGACGAGACCCAGTACTTC.

The chain combines TRBV20-1 with TRBJ2-7, with D hard to call. V lost 1 base and J lost 5, with 6 bases in between. In germline, CDR1 is DFQATT, CDR2 SNEGSKA (reference sequence). The CDR3 is 11 residues long. This CDR3 reads CSARVVHEQYF. The CDR3 DNA sequence: TGCAGTGCTAGAGTAGTACACGAGCAGTACTTC.

CDR3 amino acids: CASSVGALIGELFF. Written as DNA, the CDR3 is TGTGCCAGCAGCGTGGGCGCGCTGATCGGGGAGCTGTTTTTT. This chain links TRBV9 with TRBJ2-2; no clear D. V was trimmed by 2 bases and J by 7 bases, leaving 12 bases between them. Germline-derived CDR1 and CDR2 are SGDLS and YYNGEE. This CDR3 spans 14 amino acids.

The CDR3 nucleotides read TGCGCCAGCAGCTTGGCCTTAGAGAATTCACCCCTCCACTTT. Amino acid sequence: CASSLALENSPLHF. The chain carries TRBV5-1 and TRBJ1-6; D unclear. This CDR3 has 14 residues. Looked up from germline, CDR1 is SGHRS and CDR2 is YFSETQ. The V and J ends lost 0 bases and 7 bases respectively, with 8 bases between them.

This clonotype has just a few counts. The V and J genes are TRBV18 and TRBJ2-1, with a weak D call TRBD2 (6 bases). Germline lookup yields CDR1 KGHSH and CDR2 LQKENI. This CDR3 spans 16 amino acids. V was pared by 0 bases and J by 3 bases, with 12 bases between. The CDR3 region is CASSPPIGGGYNEQFF. As DNA, the CDR3 is TGTGCCAGCTCACCACCGATCGGGGGAGGCTACAATGAGCAGTTCTTC.

The chain combines TRBV10-2 with TRBJ2-2, with D uncertain. Per germline, CDR1 WSHSY and CDR2 SAAADI. Trimming shortened V by 6 bases and J by 4 bases, and 9 bases separated the two germline ends. This CDR3 comprises 13 residues. The CDR3 reads CASRLRGTGELFF. The CDR3 bases are TGCGCCAGCAGACTAAGAGGCACCGGGGAGCTGTTTTTT.

Note on this clonotype: One end of the junction is discordant with germline, which a read error may explain. The rearrangement uses TRBV9 and TRBJ1-1; D not resolved. CDR3 length equals 13 residues. Germline CDR1 and CDR2: SGDLS and YYNGEE. This CDR3 is CASSLVVAGSQEF. In DNA form, the CDR3 reads TGTGCCAGCAGCTTAGTAGTAGCGGGGAGCCAAGAGTTT. Variable domain in full (rest from reference TRBV9 and TRBJ1-1): DSGVTQTPKHLITATGQRVTLRCSPRSGDLSVYWYQQSLDQGLQFLIQYYNGEERAKGNILERFSAQQFPDLHSELNLSSLELGDSALYFCASSLVVAGSQEFGQGTRLTVV.

This clonotype has only a few counts. This chain uses TRBV7-2 with TRBJ1-4; D is uncertain. There are 15 residues in the CDR3. Germline loops: CDR1 SGHTA, CDR2 FQGNSA. V was trimmed by 5 bases and J by 6 bases, leaving 16 bases between them. CDR3 nucleotide sequence: TGTGCCAGCAGCAGAGACGGCCTGAGTGATGAAAAACTGTTTTTT. Encoded protein: CASSRDGLSDEKLFF.

The CDR3 DNA is TGTGCCAGCAGGAGGAGCGGGGGGGCGCCCCTCCACTTT. Its protein product is CASRRSGGAPLHF. V usage is TRBV4-2 and J usage is TRBJ1-6; the D gene is possibly TRBD1 (6 bases). The V gene's germline CDR1 is LGHNA and CDR2 YNFKEQ. Deletions cut 6 bases from V and 13 bases from J, with 16 bases between. This CDR3 spans 13 amino acids.

In regard to this clonotype: One end of the junction fails to match germline, which may point to a read error. The chain recombines TRBV2 with TRBJ1-5; D call uncertain. Germline V CDR1 and CDR2: SNHLY, FYNNEI. The CDR3 consists of 15 residues. The CDR3 region is CASRLGFGFIPTQQF. CDR3 coding DNA: TGTGCCAGCAGACTAGGGTTTGGGTTTATTCCTACACAGCAGTTT.

Ten or more counts support this clonotype. This chain uses TRBV4-3 with TRBJ2-5; no definite D call. The CDR3 sequence is 15 residues long. V was cut by 0 bases and J by 3 bases, with 11 bases left in between. Germline CDR1 is LGHNA and CDR2 is YSLEER. The DNA for the CDR3 is TGCGCCAGCAGCCAAGATTTTTCGTGGGAAGAGACCCAGTACTTC. Its protein is CASSQDFSWEETQYF.

This clonotype came up a few times. The chain employs TRBV20-1 and TRBJ2-3; TRBD2 is a possible D gene (6 bases). V lost 4 bases and J 6 bases, leaving 20 bases between the germline ends. The CDR3 covers 15 residues. Germline loops: CDR1 DFQATT, CDR2 SNEGSKA (reference sequence). CDR3 DNA: TGCAGTGCTACTAGCGCAAAGCCGACAGCGGATACGCAGTATTTT. It translates to CSATSAKPTADTQYF.

The CDR3 DNA reads TGTGCCAGCAGCGAAACTACGGGGGAACCCCATGACTACACCTTC. The encoded protein is CASSETTGEPHDYTF. This chain links TRBV9 with TRBJ1-2; the D gene is possibly TRBD1 (5 bases). The CDR3 sequence is 15 residues long. The germline gives CDR1 SGDLS, CDR2 YYNGEE. Trimming left V 3 bases short and J 10 bases short, with 22 bases between.

The chain uses TRBV6-5 and TRBJ1-6; D remains ambiguous. The CDR3 contains 16 residues. The ends were cut back, 0 bases at V and 10 bases at J, with 16 bases in the middle. The germline V gene has CDR1 MNHEY and CDR2 SVGAGI. The CDR3 is CASSYSSSVYSSPLHF. The CDR3, as DNA: TGTGCCAGCAGTTACTCGAGCAGTGTCTATAGCTCACCCCTCCACTTT.

This clonotype was detected many times. The J gene is TRBJ1-4, the V gene TRBV4-2; no clear D. CDR3 length equals 14 residues. V shed 4 bases and J shed 4 bases, with 10 bases lying between them. CDR1 LGHNA and CDR2 YNFKEQ come from the germline V gene. CDR3 in DNA: TGTGCCAGCAGCCCCGGGCAGAATAATGAAAAACTGTTTTTT. It encodes CASSPGQNNEKLFF.